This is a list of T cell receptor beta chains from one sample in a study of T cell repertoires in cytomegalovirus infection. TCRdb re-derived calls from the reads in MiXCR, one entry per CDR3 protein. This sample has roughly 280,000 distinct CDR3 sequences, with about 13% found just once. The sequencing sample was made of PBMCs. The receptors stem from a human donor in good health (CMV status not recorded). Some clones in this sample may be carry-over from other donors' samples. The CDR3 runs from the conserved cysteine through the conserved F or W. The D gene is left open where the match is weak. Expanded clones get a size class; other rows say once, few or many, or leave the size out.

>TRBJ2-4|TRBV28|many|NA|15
TGTGCCAGCAGTGTGGCGTCGGGGGCCAAAAACATTCAGTACTTC
CASSVASGAKNIQYF
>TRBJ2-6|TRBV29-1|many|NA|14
TGCAGCGTTGAACGCGACTCTGGGGCCAACGTCCTGACTTTC
CSVERDSGANVLTF
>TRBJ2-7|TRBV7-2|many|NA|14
TGTGCCAGCAGCTTGAGGGTGGTCTCCTACGAGCAGTACTTC
CASSLRVVSYEQYF
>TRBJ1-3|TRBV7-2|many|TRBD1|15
TGTGCCAGCAGCTCGGGACAGCGCTCTGGAAACACCATATATTTT
CASSSGQRSGNTIYF
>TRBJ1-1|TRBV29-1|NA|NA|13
TGCAGCGTTGAACGGGGTGGCGACACTGAAGCTTTCTTT
CSVERGGDTEAFF
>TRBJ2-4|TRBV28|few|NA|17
TGTGCCAGCAGTTTTCGTCTGATAGGGTCTAACAAAAACATTCAGTACTTC
CASSFRLIGSNKNIQYF
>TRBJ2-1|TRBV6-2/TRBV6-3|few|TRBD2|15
TGTGCCAGCAGTTACCCAGCAGCGGGAGAGAATGAGCAGTTCTTC
CASSYPAAGENEQFF
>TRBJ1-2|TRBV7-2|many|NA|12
TGTGCCAGCAGCCCACAGAAGGATGGCTACACCTTC
CASSPQKDGYTF
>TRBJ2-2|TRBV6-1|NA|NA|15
TGTGCCGGGGGCGGGACTGGCGATTACACCGGGGAGCTGTTTTTT
CAGGGTGDYTGELFF
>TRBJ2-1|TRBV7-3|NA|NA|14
TGTGCCAGCAGCTTAGGGAGCGACTACAATGAGCAGTTCTTC
CASSLGSDYNEQFF
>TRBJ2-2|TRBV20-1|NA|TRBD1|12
TGCAGTGGACAGGGGCCCACCGGGGAGCTGTTTTTT
CSGQGPTGELFF
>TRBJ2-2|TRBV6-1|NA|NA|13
TGTGCCAGTTCAGGGATGAACACCGGGGAGCTGTTTTTT
CASSGMNTGELFF
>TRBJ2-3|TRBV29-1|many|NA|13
TGCAGCGTTGATGACTCTCGCACAGATACGCAGTATTTT
CSVDDSRTDTQYF
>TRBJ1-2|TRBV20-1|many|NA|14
TGCAGTGCTAGAGACACCAGGAACCTACATGGCTACACCTTC
CSARDTRNLHGYTF
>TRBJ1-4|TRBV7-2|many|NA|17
TGTGCCAGCAGCTTGGGCCGAAAGGGTGCAACTAATGAAAAACTGTTTTTT
CASSLGRKGATNEKLFF
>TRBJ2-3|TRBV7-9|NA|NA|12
TGTGCCAGCAGCAACCCTTTAGATACGCAGTATTTT
CASSNPLDTQYF
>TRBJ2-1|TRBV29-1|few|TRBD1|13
TGCAGCGTGGTCCGGGACAGAGACAATGAGCAGTTCTTC
CSVVRDRDNEQFF
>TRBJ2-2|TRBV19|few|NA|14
TGTGCCAGTAGTATGTCCGGAAACACCGGGGAGCTGTTTTTT
CASSMSGNTGELFF
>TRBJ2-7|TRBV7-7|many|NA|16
TGTGCTAGCAGCTCCTCCCTAGTGGCGCGGTCCTACGAGCAGTACTTC
CASSSSLVARSYEQYF
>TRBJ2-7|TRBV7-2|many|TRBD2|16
TGTGCCAGCAGCGCCGGGACTAGCGGGAGTGAGGCGGAGCAGTACTTC
CASSAGTSGSEAEQYF
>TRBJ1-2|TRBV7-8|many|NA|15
TGTGCCAGCAGCTCGTCGCAAGGGTGGGAATATGGCTACACCTTC
CASSSSQGWEYGYTF
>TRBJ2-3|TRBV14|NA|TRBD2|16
TGTGCCAGCAGCCACATCTTAGCGGGGGGCACAGATACGCAGTATTTT
CASSHILAGGTDTQYF
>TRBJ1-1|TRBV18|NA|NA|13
TGTGCCAGCTCAACTACACTGAACACTGAAGCTTTCTTT
CASSTTLNTEAFF
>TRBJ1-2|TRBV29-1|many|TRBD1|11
TGCAGCGTGGACAGGGGTGCTGGCTACACCTTC
CSVDRGAGYTF
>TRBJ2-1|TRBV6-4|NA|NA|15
TGTGCCAGCAGTGACGGGCGGCGGGATGTAAATGAGCAGTTCTTC
CASSDGRRDVNEQFF
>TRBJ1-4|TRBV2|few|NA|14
TGTGCCAGCAGTGAATTACAGAAGTGGGAAAAACTGTTTTTT
CASSELQKWEKLFF
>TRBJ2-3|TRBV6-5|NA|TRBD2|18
TGTGCCAGCAGTCGACGACTAGCGGGGGGACACCGCACAGATACGCAGTATTTT
CASSRRLAGGHRTDTQYF
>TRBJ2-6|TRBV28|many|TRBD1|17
TGTGCCAGCAGGACCGGGACAGGGTACTCTGGGGCCAACGTCCTGACTTTC
CASRTGTGYSGANVLTF